This passage covers 28 T cell receptor beta chains from one sample sequenced in a study of CD8+CD57+ T cells in acquired aplastic anemia. Genomic DNA constituted the template upon which TCR beta VDJ and CDR3 profiling was performed. TCRdb independently ran MiXCR on the reads; one entry per CDR3 protein. Of roughly 290,000 distinct CDR3 sequences listed, approximately 58% are singletons. CD8+CD57+ cell expansion, shown by flow cytometry, had occurred in the patients selected for sequencing. Input material: sorted CD4+, CD8+, or CD8+CD57+ T cells (not recorded which) from PBMCs. The receptors derive from a human donor with aplastic anemia.

CDR3 in amino acids: CSVGGTDTQYF. CDR3 nucleotide sequence: TGCAGCGTTGGGGGGACAGATACGCAGTATTTT. The chain links TRBV29-1 to TRBJ2-3; D is tentatively TRBD1 or TRBD2 (5 bases each). Germline assignment: CDR1 SQVTM and CDR2 ANQGSEA. Trimming left V 4 bases short and J 3 bases short, with 5 bases between. There are 11 residues in the CDR3.

This clonotype came up once. The V call is TRBV25-1, the J call TRBJ1-2; 7 positions match TRBD1. CDR1 MGHDK and CDR2 SYGVNS come from the germline V gene. This CDR3 comprises 13 residues. J was trimmed by 6 bases and V by 1 base; bases with no gene match: 2. The CDR3 region is CASSESGGDGYTF. DNA of the CDR3: TGTGCCAGCAGTGAATCAGGGGGGGATGGCTACACCTTC.

The chain couples TRBV24-1 to TRBJ1-5, with D tentatively TRBD1 (5 bases). The CDR3 consists of 13 residues. V gave up 5 bases and J gave up 2 bases, with 6 bases separating them. The germline V gene encodes CDR1 KGHDR and CDR2 SFDVKD. The CDR3 nucleotides are TGTGCCACCAGTGGAGGGGGCAATCAGCCCCAGCATTTT. Encoded protein: CATSGGGNQPQHF.

The chain uses TRBV7-3 and TRBJ2-3; TRBD2 matches at 7 bases. V gave up 3 bases and J gave up 2 bases; unmatched junction bases: 5. The CDR3 loop spans 15 amino acids. Germline CDR1 is SGHTA and CDR2 is FQGTGA. For the CDR3, the DNA is TGTGCCAGCAGCTTGGGACTAACGCTCACAGATACGCAGTATTTT. Translation gives CASSLGLTLTDTQYF.

This clonotype was observed a few times. This chain connects TRBV18 to TRBJ2-2, with 8 nucleotides matching TRBD1. This CDR3 region has 15 residues. V trimming: 6 bases; J trimming: 7 bases; junction bases outside the gene matches: 10. Germline V CDR1 and CDR2: KGHSH, LQKENI. CDR3 in amino acids: CASSLDRGTHGELFF. The DNA of the CDR3 is TGTGCCAGCTCTCTCGACAGGGGAACACACGGGGAGCTGTTTTTT.

The chain couples TRBV9 to TRBJ2-2, with D perhaps matching TRBD1 or TRBD2 (5 bases each). CDR3 length: 14 amino acids. Germline V gene data show CDR1 as SGDLS and CDR2 as YYNGEE. V gave up 0 bases and J gave up 4 bases, with 7 bases separating them. The CDR3 spells CASSVEGPTGELFF. DNA of the CDR3: TGTGCCAGCAGCGTAGAGGGACCCACCGGGGAGCTGTTTTTT.

This clonotype was detected many times. This chain connects TRBV5-6 to TRBJ1-4, with D perhaps matching TRBD1 (6 bases). The germline gives CDR1 SGHDT, CDR2 YYEEEE. V was clipped by 7 bases and J by 7 bases, with 17 bases between them. CDR3 length: 14 residues. The CDR3 nucleotides are TGTGCCAGCTGGCGGGGGGGCTCCAGTGAAAAACTGTTTTTT. This translates into CASWRGGSSEKLFF.

This clonotype has ten or more counts. V usage is TRBV19 and J usage is TRBJ1-5; D is perhaps TRBD1 (6 bases). The CDR3 is made up of 14 amino acids. The V end was cut by 9 bases, the J end by 1 base, with 13 bases between. Germline-derived CDR1 and CDR2 are LNHDA and SQIVND (reference sequence). DNA for the CDR3: TGTGCCAGCTCTACAGGGATAAGCAATCAGCCCCAGCATTTT. Translated: CASSTGISNQPQHF. Full variable domain (outside the CDR3, taken from reference TRBV19 and TRBJ1-5): DGGITQSPKYLFRKEGQNVTLSCEQNLNHDAMYWYRQDPGQGLRLIYYSQIVNDFQKGDIAEGYSVSREKKESFPLTVTSAQKNPTAFYLCASSTGISNQPQHFGDGTRLSIL.

CDR3 amino acids: CASSNSNYGYTF. DNA for the CDR3: TGTGCCAGCAGCAATTCTAACTATGGCTACACCTTC. The rearrangement links TRBV7-9 to TRBJ1-2; D not resolved. The CDR3 covers 12 residues. V was clipped by 5 bases and J by 0 bases, with 4 bases between them. CDR1 and CDR2 (germline): SEHNR, FQNEAQ (reference sequence).

This rearrangement joins TRBV7-8 to TRBJ1-6, with unresolved D. Germline assignment: CDR1 SGHVS and CDR2 FQNEAQ. The CDR3 covers 17 residues. V lost 5 bases and J lost 0, with 14 bases in between. The CDR3 nucleotides read TGTGCCAGCAGCCTCATGGCAGTGAGCTCCTATAATTCACCCCTCCACTTT. This sequence encodes CASSLMAVSSYNSPLHF.

The CDR3 bases are TGCAGCGTTCCCAGGGGCCCGGAGCTGTTTTTT. It translates to CSVPRGPELFF. The chain uses TRBV29-1 and TRBJ2-2, with D possibly TRBD1 on 6 matching bases. This CDR3 region has 11 residues. The ends were cut back, 5 bases at V and 10 bases at J, with 11 bases in the middle. The germline V gene has CDR1 SQVTM and CDR2 ANQGSEA.

This clonotype was counted at least ten times. This chain links TRBV6-1 with TRBJ2-1; TRBD2 is a possible D gene (6 bases). The CDR3 length is 12 residues. The V and J ends lost 7 bases and 7 bases respectively, with 11 bases between them. Per the germline V gene, CDR1 is MNHNS and CDR2 is SASEGT. CDR3 region: CASTRLENEQFF. The CDR3 coding sequence is TGTGCCAGCACTCGACTAGAAAATGAGCAGTTCTTC.

The rearrangement links TRBV7-9 to TRBJ2-7; weak D call: TRBD2 (6 bases). Per germline, CDR1 SEHNR and CDR2 FQNEAQ (reference sequence). V lost 0 bases and J lost 0, with 9 bases in between. The CDR3 is 15 residues long. CDR3 coding DNA: TGTGCCAGCAGCTTAGCGCGGGGAAACTCCTACGAGCAGTACTTC. It codes for CASSLARGNSYEQYF. The whole variable domain, filled in from reference TRBV7-9 and TRBJ2-7, reads DTGVSQNPRHKITKRGQNVTFRCDPISEHNRLYWYRQTLGQGPEFLTYFQNEAQLEKSRLLSDRFSAERPKGSFSTLEIQRTEQGDSAMYLCASSLARGNSYEQYFGPGTRLTVT.

This clonotype has a handful of counts. The chain combines TRBV7-2 with TRBJ2-5; a weak D match, TRBD1 (6 bases). Germline CDR1 SGHTA, CDR2 FQGNSA. V lost 8 bases to trimming and J lost 7 bases, with 11 bases between them. This CDR3 contains 11 residues. CDR3 bases: TGTGCCAGCGAGGCCAGGGGGACCCAGTACTTC. As protein: CASEARGTQYF.

This rearrangement joins TRBV14 to TRBJ2-5, with 9 nucleotides matching TRBD1. V lost 0 bases to trimming and J lost 1 base; unmatched junction nucleotides: 9. The CDR3 is made up of 18 amino acids. Germline CDR1 is SGHDN and CDR2 is FVKESK. In DNA form, the CDR3 reads TGTGCCAGCAGCCAAGATCCAGGGACAGGGTTCGGCCAAGAGACCCAGTACTTC. Amino acid sequence: CASSQDPGTGFGQETQYF.

This clonotype was recorded at least ten times. This rearrangement joins TRBV20-1 to TRBJ1-5; a possible D gene is TRBD1 (6 bases). The CDR3 has 14 residues. Germline assignment: CDR1 DFQATT and CDR2 SNEGSKA (reference sequence). Trimming took 1 base from V and 4 from J, leaving 11 bases between them. CDR3 loop: CSARGGGGNQPQHF. CDR3 nucleotide sequence: TGCAGTGCTAGAGGGGGAGGGGGTAATCAGCCCCAGCATTTT.

This clonotype was observed at least ten times. The chain is built from TRBV11-2 and TRBJ2-7; the D is unclear. Germline values: CDR1 SGHAT, CDR2 FQNNGV. This CDR3 is built from 14 residues. Trimming stripped 1 base from V and 0 bases from J, with 7 bases between. The CDR3 coding sequence is TGTGCCAGCAGCTTAGCTGCTTACTCCTACGAGCAGTACTTC. This encodes CASSLAAYSYEQYF.

The chain links TRBV7-2 to TRBJ2-7, with D hard to call. With 4 bases removed from V and 0 bases from J, the gap between germline ends came to 13 bases. Germline V gene lookup returns CDR1 SGHTA and CDR2 FQGNSA. The CDR3 runs to 15 residues. The CDR3 DNA follows: TGTGCCAGCAGCTACTTTCCCCAAAGCTCCTACGAGCAGTACTTC. Amino acid sequence: CASSYFPQSSYEQYF.

The sample holds many counts of this clonotype. Here the CDR3 reads CASRRGQDVTEAFF. The CDR3 nucleotides read TGTGCCAGCAGGAGGGGACAGGATGTCACTGAAGCTTTCTTT. The chain has TRBV2 and TRBJ1-1; 8 bases align to TRBD1. V dropped 6 bases and J dropped 4; count of bases not matched to a gene: 7. The CDR3 runs 14 residues. CDR1 and CDR2 from the germline V gene are SNHLY and FYNNEI.

In this sample, this clonotype turned up many times. The chain employs TRBV6-2 or TRBV6-3 and TRBJ2-5; D could derive from TRBD1 or TRBD2 (6 bases each). V was pared by 0 bases and J by 3 bases, with 11 bases between. The CDR3 consists of 15 residues. From germline, CDR1 is MNHEY and CDR2 SVGEGT. In nucleotides, the CDR3 is TGTGCCAGCAGTTACTCGACGGGGGCTAAAGAGACCCAGTACTTC. This codes for CASSYSTGAKETQYF.

Turning to this clonotype: A much larger clone differs by one base, so this may be a read error. The CDR3 nucleotides are TGTGGCAGTCGGTGGGCCACCGGGGAGCTGTTTTTT. As protein: CGSRWATGELFF. The rearrangement uses TRBV6-1 and TRBJ2-2; D unresolved. Per the germline V gene, CDR1 is MNHNS and CDR2 is SASEGT. CDR3 length: 12 residues.

This clonotype appeared many times. V usage is TRBV7-8 and J usage is TRBJ2-5; possibly TRBD2 for D (5 bases). From germline, CDR1 is SGHVS and CDR2 FQNEAQ. This CDR3 has 13 residues. The V end was cut by 5 bases, the J end by 3 bases, with 10 bases between. In DNA form, the CDR3 reads TGTGCCAGCAGCATCGGACTTAAAGAGACCCAGTACTTC. This codes for CASSIGLKETQYF.

The gene calls are TRBV12-3 or TRBV12-4 and TRBJ1-1, with D possibly being TRBD1 (5 bases). The CDR3 is 15 residues long. Trimming pared 6 bases from V and 3 bases from J, leaving 17 bases between. CDR3 nucleotides: TGTGCCAGCAGGATGACAGAGGGGCTGGACACTGAAGCTTTCTTT. This encodes CASRMTEGLDTEAFF.

The V call is TRBV19, the J call TRBJ1-1, with a weak D call TRBD1 (6 bases). Germline V CDR1 and CDR2: LNHDA, SQIVND (reference sequence). The CDR3 covers 12 residues. V dropped 7 bases and J dropped 3 bases, with 9 bases sitting between them. The chain's CDR3 is CASKGDDTEAFF. The CDR3 DNA reads TGTGCCAGTAAGGGGGATGACACTGAAGCTTTCTTT.

This clonotype was picked up a small number of times. V and J are TRBV15 and TRBJ2-5; D gene unclear. This CDR3 has 15 amino acids. Germline CDR1 reads LNHNV; CDR2 reads YYDKDF (reference sequence). Trimming cost V 0 bases and J 5 bases, with 13 bases left between them. CDR3 nucleotide sequence: TGTGCCACCAGCAGAGATCCCCACCCAACGGAGACCCAGTACTTC. Translated: CATSRDPHPTETQYF.

This clonotype showed up just a few times. Written as DNA, the CDR3 is TGTGCCAGCAGCTTAGATCAGGCAGGGGATGGCTACACCTTC. Its translation is CASSLDQAGDGYTF. The chain joins TRBV7-2 to TRBJ1-2; a weak D match, TRBD1 (6 bases). This CDR3 is built from 14 residues. V lost 1 base and J lost 6, with 12 bases in between. CDR1 and CDR2 (germline): SGHTA, FQGNSA.

CDR3 sequence: CASSKDGEKNEQYF. The CDR3 DNA reads as TGTGCCAGTAGCAAGGACGGGGAAAAAAACGAGCAGTACTTC. The chain carries TRBV19 and TRBJ2-7, with D perhaps TRBD2 (5 bases). The V end lost 6 bases, the J end lost 5 bases, and 17 bases lay between the germline ends. Per the germline V gene, CDR1 is LNHDA and CDR2 is SQIVND (reference sequence). The CDR3 contains 14 residues.

This clonotype was detected only a few times. The chain links TRBV7-6 to TRBJ1-1; TRBD1 is a possible D gene (5 bases). The length of the CDR3 is 14 residues. The germline V gene encodes CDR1 SGHVS and CDR2 FNYEAQ. V was shortened by 1 base and J by 4 bases, with 10 bases between the two germline ends. The CDR3 spells CASSLVRAGTEAFF. In DNA, the CDR3 is TGTGCCAGCAGCTTAGTCAGGGCGGGCACTGAAGCTTTCTTT.